The rows below give T cell receptor beta chains drawn from one sample of a study of tumor-infiltrating lymphocytes in oesophageal squamous cell carcinoma. TCRdb used MiXCR to reprocess the PCR reads, holding one entry per CDR3 protein. The data contain 23,000 or so distinct CDR3 sequences, approximately 35% of them singletons. What was sequenced was esophageal tumor tissue. Receptor source: a female donor with esophageal squamous cell carcinoma. Both conserved end residues are part of each CDR3. A D gene is named only where the DNA matches it firmly. A clone size is listed for some rows: how often the clone was seen (once, few, many), or a class if it is expanded.

J: TRBJ2-7; size: many; V: TRBV7-9; D: TRBD1; CDR3: CASSLAGTGGYEQYF; DNA: TGTGCCAGCAGCTTAGCCGGGACAGGGGGCTACGAGCAGTACTTC
J: TRBJ1-2; size: .; V: TRBV7-3; D: TRBD1; CDR3: CASSQTGVYGYTF; DNA: TGTGCCAGCAGCCAGACAGGGGTCTATGGCTACACCTTC
J: TRBJ2-7; size: .; V: TRBV19; D: .; CDR3: CASAPVGINGAYEQYF; DNA: TGTGCCAGCGCCCCCGTAGGGATTAACGGCGCCTACGAGCAGTACTTC
J: TRBJ2-5; size: .; V: TRBV10-2; D: .; CDR3: CASSESRQLMETQYF; DNA: TGCGCCAGCAGTGAATCGCGGCAGCTGATGGAGACCCAGTACTTC
J: TRBJ2-3; size: .; V: TRBV5-1; D: TRBD1; CDR3: CASSSRGQGSIGELYF; DNA: TGCGCCAGCAGCTCGCGGGGACAGGGGAGTATCGGGGAGCTGTATTTT
J: TRBJ2-1; size: .; V: TRBV7-2; D: TRBD2; CDR3: CASSLGSGRDEQFF; DNA: TGTGCCAGCAGCTTAGGGAGCGGGAGGGATGAGCAGTTCTTC
J: TRBJ1-4; size: many; V: TRBV28; D: TRBD1; CDR3: CASSFVGQGSEKLFF; DNA: TGTGCCAGCAGTTTTGTCGGACAGGGTAGCGAAAAACTGTTTTTT
J: TRBJ2-1; size: .; V: TRBV11-1; D: TRBD2; CDR3: CASSFELAGDNEQFF; DNA: TGTGCCAGCAGCTTCGAACTAGCGGGAGACAATGAGCAGTTCTTC
J: TRBJ1-4; size: many; V: TRBV5-8; D: .; CDR3: CASSLKGSTNEKLFF; DNA: TGTGCCAGCAGCTTGAAGGGGTCAACTAATGAAAAACTGTTTTTT
J: TRBJ2-3; size: many; V: TRBV28; D: .; CDR3: CASLQGGTTDTQYF; DNA: TGTGCCAGTTTACAGGGGGGGACCACAGATACGCAGTATTTT
J: TRBJ2-7; size: many; V: TRBV24-1; D: TRBD2; CDR3: CATGDYGRALDEQYF; DNA: TGTGCCACGGGAGATTACGGGAGGGCTCTAGACGAGCAGTACTTC
J: TRBJ2-1; size: few; V: TRBV7-9; D: .; CDR3: CASSLLRGAGSYNEQFF; DNA: TGTGCCAGCAGCTTACTAAGGGGGGCAGGCTCCTACAATGAGCAGTTCTTC
J: TRBJ2-7; size: medium-sized; V: TRBV7-2; D: TRBD1; CDR3: CASSPRTGGSGEQYF; DNA: TGTGCCAGCAGCCCGCGGACAGGGGGCTCGGGGGAGCAGTACTTC
J: TRBJ2-1; size: few; V: TRBV7-2; D: .; CDR3: CASSLESGKNEQFF; DNA: TGTGCCAGCAGCTTAGAGTCCGGGAAGAATGAGCAGTTCTTC
J: TRBJ2-7; size: many; V: TRBV5-4; D: TRBD2; CDR3: CASSFGTSGTEQYF; DNA: TGTGCCAGCAGCTTCGGGACTAGCGGGACGGAGCAGTACTTC
J: TRBJ1-3; size: many; V: TRBV4-1; D: .; CDR3: CASSQVLRNTIYF; DNA: TGCGCCAGCAGCCAAGTCCTCAGAAACACCATATATTTT
J: TRBJ2-4; size: many; V: TRBV5-1; D: .; CDR3: CASSLEASPKNIQYF; DNA: TGCGCCAGCAGCTTGGAGGCCAGTCCCAAAAACATTCAGTACTTC
J: TRBJ1-1; size: .; V: TRBV7-6; D: .; CDR3: CASSFSGVGTEAFF; DNA: TGTGCCAGCAGCTTCTCAGGGGTGGGCACTGAAGCTTTCTTT
J: TRBJ2-3; size: many; V: TRBV6-1; D: TRBD2; CDR3: CASKTSASTDTQYF; DNA: TGTGCCAGCAAAACTAGCGCTAGCACAGATACGCAGTATTTT
J: TRBJ2-5; size: .; V: TRBV7-2; D: TRBD1; CDR3: CASSQNGQGARETQYF; DNA: TGTGCCAGCAGCCAAAACGGACAGGGGGCTAGAGAGACCCAGTACTTC
J: TRBJ1-3; size: .; V: TRBV5-6; D: .; CDR3: CASSSLQDRRIGSGNTIYF; DNA: TGTGCCAGCAGCTCCCTTCAGGACCGAAGAATCGGCTCTGGAAACACCATATATTTT
J: TRBJ2-3; size: .; V: TRBV6-4; D: .; CDR3: CASSAEMGLGTDTQYF; DNA: TGTGCCAGCAGTGCAGAGATGGGCCTTGGCACAGATACGCAGTATTTT